The present TCR beta chain was sequenced within a study of control samples from healthy donors and cancer patients. The protocol was immunoSEQ multiplex PCR, while the TCRdb copy is restricted to in-frame clones and leaves out a portion. The sample holds about 96,000 clones; 85% to 95% are singletons and the top ten take roughly 8%. The receptor was isolated from a man aged 18 to 30 in good health. What was sequenced was blood.

The CDR3 reads CASSHRAGYNEQFF. In DNA, the CDR3 is TGCGCCAGCAGCCATAGAGCGGGTTACAATGAGCAGTTCTTC. The V and J genes are TRBV4-1 and TRBJ2-1; a weak D match, TRBD2 (6 bases). Between the trimmed V and J ends, which lost 3 bases and 4 bases, there was a span of 10 bases. Germline loops: CDR1 MGHRA, CDR2 YSYEKL. The CDR3 extends over 14 amino acids.